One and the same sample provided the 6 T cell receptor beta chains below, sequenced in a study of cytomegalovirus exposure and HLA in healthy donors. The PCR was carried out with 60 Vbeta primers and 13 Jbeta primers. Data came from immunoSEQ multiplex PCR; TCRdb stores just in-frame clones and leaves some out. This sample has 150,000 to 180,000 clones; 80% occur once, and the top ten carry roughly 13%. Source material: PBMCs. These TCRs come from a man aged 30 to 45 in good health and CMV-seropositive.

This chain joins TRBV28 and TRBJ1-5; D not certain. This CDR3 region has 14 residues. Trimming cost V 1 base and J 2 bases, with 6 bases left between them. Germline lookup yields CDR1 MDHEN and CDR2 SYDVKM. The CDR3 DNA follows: TGTGCCAGCAGTTTATCTCCAGGCAATCAGCCCCAGCATTTT. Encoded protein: CASSLSPGNQPQHF. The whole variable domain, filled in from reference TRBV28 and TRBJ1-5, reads DVKVTQSSRYLVKRTGEKVFLECVQDMDHENMFWYRQDPGLGLRLIYFSYDVKMKEKGDIPEGYSVSREKKERFSLILESASTNQTSMYLCASSLSPGNQPQHFGDGTRLSIL.

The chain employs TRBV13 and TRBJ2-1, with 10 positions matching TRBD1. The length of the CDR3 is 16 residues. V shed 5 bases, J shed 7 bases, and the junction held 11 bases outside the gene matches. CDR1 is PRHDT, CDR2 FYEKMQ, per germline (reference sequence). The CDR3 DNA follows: TGTGCCAGCAGCCATCTGGGACAGGGGATTGGTAATGAGCAGTTCTTC. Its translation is CASSHLGQGIGNEQFF.

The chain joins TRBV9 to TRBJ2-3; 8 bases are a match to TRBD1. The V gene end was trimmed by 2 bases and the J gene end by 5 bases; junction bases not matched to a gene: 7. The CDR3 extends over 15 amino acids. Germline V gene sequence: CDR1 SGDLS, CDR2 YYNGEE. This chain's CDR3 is CASSVQGAQVDTQYF. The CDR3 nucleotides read TGTGCCAGCAGCGTTCAGGGGGCGCAAGTAGATACGCAGTATTTT.

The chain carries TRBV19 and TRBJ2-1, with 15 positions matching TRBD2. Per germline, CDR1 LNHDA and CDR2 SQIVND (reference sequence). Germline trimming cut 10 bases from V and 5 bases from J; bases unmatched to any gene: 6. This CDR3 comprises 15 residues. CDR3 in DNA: TGTGCCACCAATGGACTAGCGGGAGGGCACAATGAGCAGTTCTTC. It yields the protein CATNGLAGGHNEQFF.

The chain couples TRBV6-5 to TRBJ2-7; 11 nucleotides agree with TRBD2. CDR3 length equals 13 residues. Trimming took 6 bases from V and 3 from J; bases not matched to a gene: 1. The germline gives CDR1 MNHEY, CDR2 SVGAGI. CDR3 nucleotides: TGTGCCAGCAGACTAGCGGGAGTCTACGAGCAGTACTTC. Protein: CASRLAGVYEQYF.

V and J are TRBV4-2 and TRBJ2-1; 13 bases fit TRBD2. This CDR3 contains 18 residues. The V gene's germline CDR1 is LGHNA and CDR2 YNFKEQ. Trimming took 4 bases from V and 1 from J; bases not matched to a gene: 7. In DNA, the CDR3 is TGTGCCAGCAGCCGCGGTAGACTAGCGGGAGGATCCTACAATGAGCAGTTCTTC. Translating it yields CASSRGRLAGGSYNEQFF.